The rows below give T cell receptor beta chains drawn from one sample of a study of OX40 agonist ivuxolimab in advanced cancers. Assay used: immunoSEQ multiplex PCR; TCRdb lists only in-frame clones, some missing. Among about 48,000 clones listed, around 87% were seen once. Specimen: CD4+ or CD8+ T cells sorted from blood, collected in a trial of the OX40 agonist ivuxolimab. The source of these receptors is an adult with an advanced solid tumor such as melanoma, head and neck, liver or kidney cancer. Both conserved end residues are part of each CDR3. The D gene is left open where the match is weak. The size field is filled for only some rows; it gives once, few, many or a size class.

v_call	j_call	d_call	clone_size	cdr3_aa	cdr3_nt
TRBV5-8	TRBJ2-3	-	once	CASSLLSDTQYF	TGTGCCAGCAGCTTGCTATCAGATACGCAGTATTTT
TRBV18	TRBJ2-3	-	-	CASSLLPVDTQYF	TGTGCCAGCTCACTCCTTCCAGTAGATACGCAGTATTTT
TRBV15	TRBJ1-4	TRBD1	few	CATSRDRGQGDEKLFF	TGTGCCACCAGCAGAGATAGGGGACAGGGGGATGAAAAACTGTTTTTT
TRBV28	TRBJ1-2	TRBD1	-	CASSLHRGGYGYTF	TGTGCCAGCAGTTTGCACAGGGGAGGCTATGGCTACACCTTC
TRBV5-1	TRBJ2-7	-	-	CASSLAWGKTDEQYF	TGCGCCAGCAGCTTGGCCTGGGGTAAAACGGACGAGCAGTACTTC
TRBV6-1	TRBJ1-2	TRBD1	once	CASSELDRGPYGYTF	TGTGCCAGCAGTGAACTGGACAGGGGTCCTTATGGCTACACCTTC
TRBV19	TRBJ1-4	-	-	CASSKFNAENEKLFF	TGTGCCAGTAGCAAATTTAATGCAGAGAATGAAAAACTGTTTTTT
TRBV19	TRBJ1-4	-	-	CASRPQGAFEKLFF	TGTGCCAGTAGGCCACAGGGTGCATTTGAAAAACTGTTTTTT
TRBV4-2	TRBJ2-1	-	-	CASSPLGLGADYNEQFF	TGTGCCAGCAGCCCACTGGGCCTAGGAGCGGACTACAATGAGCAGTTCTTC
TRBV11-3	TRBJ2-1	-	-	CASSSGGGPYNEQFF	TGTGCCAGCAGCTCAGGGGGGGGGCCCTACAATGAGCAGTTCTTC
TRBV30	TRBJ2-2	-	-	CACTLTRELFF	TGTGCCTGTACTTTGACCCGGGAGCTGTTTTTT
TRBV18	TRBJ2-1	-	-	CARLSGNEQFF	TGTGCCAGGCTAAGCGGCAATGAGCAGTTCTTC